What follows describes a single T cell receptor (beta chain). Antigen: not known. The data stem from a study of T cell repertoires in cytomegalovirus infection. MiXCR, applied by TCRdb to the reads, yields one record per CDR3 protein. This sample carries hundreds of thousands of distinct CDR3 sequences, roughly 33% of them seen once, and the ten largest clones take roughly an eighth. Trimming took 2 bases from V and 7 from J; bases not matched to a gene: 4. The CDR3 is made up of 14 amino acids. CDR1 and CDR2 from the germline V gene are MNHEY and SVGEGT. The sample here was cultured CD8+ T cells from PBMCs, taken from culture after CMV antigen stimulation. This clonotype was sampled from a human donor in good health (CMV status not recorded). Some clones in this sample may be carry-over from other donors' samples. The gene calls are TRBV6-2 or TRBV6-3 and TRBJ2-1, with 8 bases lining up with TRBD2. The CDR3 coding sequence is TGTGCCAGCAGTTACGGTAGCGGGGCGAATGAGCAGTTCTTC. Residues: CASSYGSGANEQFF.